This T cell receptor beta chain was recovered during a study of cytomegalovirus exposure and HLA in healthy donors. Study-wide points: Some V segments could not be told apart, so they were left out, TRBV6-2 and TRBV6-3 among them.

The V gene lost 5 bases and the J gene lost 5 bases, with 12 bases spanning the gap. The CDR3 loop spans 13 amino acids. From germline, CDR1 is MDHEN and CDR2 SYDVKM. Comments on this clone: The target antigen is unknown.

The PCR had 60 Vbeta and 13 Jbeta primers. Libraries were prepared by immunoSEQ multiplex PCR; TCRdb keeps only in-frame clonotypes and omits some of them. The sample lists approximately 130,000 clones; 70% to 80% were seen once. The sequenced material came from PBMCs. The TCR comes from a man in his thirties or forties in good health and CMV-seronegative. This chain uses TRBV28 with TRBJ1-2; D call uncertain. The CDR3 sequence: CASSPSEAYGYTF. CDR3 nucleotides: TGTGCCAGCAGTCCATCCGAGGCGTATGGCTACACCTTC.